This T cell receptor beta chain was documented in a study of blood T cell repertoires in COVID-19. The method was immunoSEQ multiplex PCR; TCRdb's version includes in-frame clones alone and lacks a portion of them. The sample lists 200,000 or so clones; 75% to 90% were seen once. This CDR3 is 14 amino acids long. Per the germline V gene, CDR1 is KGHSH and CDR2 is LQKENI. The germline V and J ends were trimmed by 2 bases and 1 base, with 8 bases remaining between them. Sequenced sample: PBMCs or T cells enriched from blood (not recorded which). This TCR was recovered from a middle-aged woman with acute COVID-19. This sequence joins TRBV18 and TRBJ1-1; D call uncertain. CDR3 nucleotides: TGTGCCAGCTCACCAGGTCTCGGGAACACTGAAGCTTTCTTT. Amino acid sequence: CASSPGLGNTEAFF.